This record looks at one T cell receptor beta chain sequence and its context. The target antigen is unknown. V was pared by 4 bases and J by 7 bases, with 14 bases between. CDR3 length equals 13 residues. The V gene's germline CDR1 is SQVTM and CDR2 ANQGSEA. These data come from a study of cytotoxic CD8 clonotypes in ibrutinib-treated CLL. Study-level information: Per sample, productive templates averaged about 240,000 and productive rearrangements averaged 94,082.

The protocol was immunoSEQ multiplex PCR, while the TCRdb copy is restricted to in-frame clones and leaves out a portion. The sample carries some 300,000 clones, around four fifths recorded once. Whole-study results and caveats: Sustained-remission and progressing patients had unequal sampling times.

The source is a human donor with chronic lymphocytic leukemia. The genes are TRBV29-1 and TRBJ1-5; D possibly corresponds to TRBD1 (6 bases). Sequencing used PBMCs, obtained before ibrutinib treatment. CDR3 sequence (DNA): TGCAGCGTTGTCACGGGGGCGGGCCAGCCCCAGCATTTT. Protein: CSVVTGAGQPQHF.